The 19 T cell receptor beta chains reported below all come from one sample, sequenced in a study of blood T cell repertoires in COVID-19. The data were produced by immunoSEQ multiplex PCR, yet TCRdb's version contains in-frame clones alone and is incomplete. The sample shows roughly 230,000 clones, about 87% of them seen only once. Sequences were obtained from peripheral blood. The receptors were sampled from a man between 65 and 80 years old with acute or convalescent COVID-19.

This chain uses TRBV19 with TRBJ2-1, with 10 bases identical to TRBD2. This CDR3 contains 16 residues. Germline assignment: CDR1 LNHDA and CDR2 SQIVND (reference sequence). Trimming removed 4 bases from V and 3 bases from J; junction bases left unmatched: 6. The CDR3 here is CASSRNLAGGYNEQFF. The CDR3 DNA sequence: TGTGCCAGTAGTAGGAACTTAGCGGGGGGCTACAATGAGCAGTTCTTC.

The rearrangement joins TRBV4-1 to TRBJ2-1, with TRBD1 matching over 7 bases. The V gene end was trimmed by 3 bases and the J gene end by 2 bases; junction bases not matched to a gene: 1. The CDR3 totals 14 residues. Germline V gene sequence: CDR1 MGHRA, CDR2 YSYEKL. In nucleotides, the CDR3 is TGCGCCAGCAGCCACCAGGGGGCCTACAATGAGCAGTTCTTC. Its protein product is CASSHQGAYNEQFF.

The gene calls are TRBV29-1 and TRBJ2-5, with 7 bases fitting TRBD1. In germline, CDR1 is SQVTM, CDR2 ANQGSEA. The V gene end was trimmed by 5 bases and the J gene end by 6 bases; junction bases not matched to a gene: 6. The CDR3 runs 12 residues. CDR3 in amino acids: CSVTTGSKTQYF. The CDR3 region has the DNA TGCAGCGTTACGACAGGGTCGAAGACCCAGTACTTC.

The chain couples TRBV19 to TRBJ2-3; D is perhaps TRBD2 (5 bases). The germline V gene encodes CDR1 LNHDA and CDR2 SQIVND (reference sequence). The CDR3 has 14 amino acids. The chain's CDR3 is CATRPGRNTDTQYF. CDR3 nucleotide sequence: TGTGCTACTAGACCCGGACGGAACACAGATACGCAGTATTTT.

The rearrangement links TRBV5-4 to TRBJ1-2, with D possibly matching TRBD1 (6 bases). Germline V gives CDR1 SGHNT, CDR2 YYREEE (reference sequence). The CDR3 runs to 13 residues. Trimming took 0 bases from V and 9 from J, leaving 12 bases between them. CDR3: CASSLAGGNSYTF. DNA for the CDR3: TGTGCCAGCAGCTTGGCGGGGGGCAATAGCTACACCTTC.

This clone has only one observation. This CDR3 is CASSVGFLGQGEETQYF. DNA for the CDR3: TGTGCCAGCAGTGTAGGTTTTTTAGGGCAGGGGGAAGAGACCCAGTACTTC. The chain recombines TRBV2 with TRBJ2-5; 7 nucleotides align to TRBD1. CDR1 and CDR2 (germline): SNHLY, FYNNEI. Trimming took 4 bases from V and 3 from J; bases not matched to a gene: 14. The CDR3 has 17 amino acids. The whole variable domain, filled in from reference TRBV2 and TRBJ2-5, reads EPEVTQTPSHQVTQMGQEVILRCVPISNHLYFYWYRQILGQKVEFLVSFYNNEISEKSEIFDDQFSVERPDGSNFTLKIRSTKLEDSAMYFCASSVGFLGQGEETQYFGPGTRLLVL.

The J gene is TRBJ2-1, the V gene TRBV11-3; 7 bases align to TRBD2. Germline CDR1 is SGHNT and CDR2 is YENEEA. V lost 3 bases and J lost 7; bases outside the gene matches: 9. This CDR3 has 15 amino acids. CDR3 sequence reads: CASSFSSGQQNEQFF. In nucleotides, the CDR3 is TGTGCCAGCAGCTTTTCTAGCGGTCAGCAAAATGAGCAGTTCTTC.

V usage is TRBV18 and J usage is TRBJ2-2; 10 nucleotides match TRBD2. CDR1 is KGHSH, CDR2 LQKENI, per germline. This CDR3 is 17 amino acids long. The J segment lost 1 base and the V segment lost 3 bases, leaving 5 bases of the junction unmatched. The CDR3 nucleotides are TGTGCCAGCTCACCTGCCGGGACTAGCGAGAACACCGGGGAGCTGTTTTTT. Its translation: CASSPAGTSENTGELFF. The variable domain in full, with the rest retrieved from reference TRBV18 and TRBJ2-2, is NAGVMQNPRHLVRRRGQEARLRCSPMKGHSHVYWYRQLPEEGLKFMVYLQKENIIDESGMPKERFSAEFPKEGPSILRIQQVVRGDSAAYFCASSPAGTSENTGELFFGEGSRLTVL.

The V gene is TRBV18, the J gene TRBJ1-2; D might be TRBD1 (5 bases). Deletions cut 5 bases from V and 0 bases from J, with 7 bases between. The CDR3 consists of 13 residues. The germline CDR1 and CDR2 sequences are KGHSH and LQKENI. This CDR3 is CASSTGANYGYTF. The CDR3 DNA reads TGTGCCAGCTCAACAGGAGCTAACTATGGCTACACCTTC.

The chain joins TRBV5-6 to TRBJ2-2; 8 positions match TRBD2. The CDR3 has 16 amino acids. The germline gives CDR1 SGHDT, CDR2 YYEEEE. J gave up 4 bases and V 5 bases, and 10 bases lay outside the gene matches. The CDR3 here is CASSPAGAWGTGELFF. The CDR3 DNA reads as TGTGCCAGCAGTCCAGCGGGAGCTTGGGGCACCGGGGAGCTGTTTTTT.

The chain is built from TRBV29-1 and TRBJ1-1, with D maybe TRBD1 (5 bases). The germline V gene has CDR1 SQVTM and CDR2 ANQGSEA. V lost 1 base to trimming and J lost 0 bases, with 15 bases between them. The CDR3 totals 16 residues. The CDR3 loop reads CSVEGRGTRMNTEAFF. The DNA for the CDR3 is TGCAGCGTTGAAGGAAGGGGCACCCGAATGAACACTGAAGCTTTCTTT. The full variable domain, rest sourced from reference TRBV29-1 and TRBJ1-1, is SAVISQKPSRDICQRGTSLTIQCQVDSQVTMMFWYRQQPGQSLTLIATANQGSEATYESGFVIDKFPISRPNLTFSTLTVSNMSPEDSSIYLCSVEGRGTRMNTEAFFGQGTRLTVV.

V and J are TRBV28 and TRBJ2-7; a possible D gene is TRBD2 (7 bases). The germline V gene has CDR1 MDHEN and CDR2 SYDVKM. Trimming took 4 bases from V and 4 from J, leaving 17 bases between them. The CDR3 is 15 residues long. The CDR3 reads CASSSQGGALYEQYF. The CDR3 bases are TGTGCCAGCAGTTCCCAAGGGGGGGCGTTATACGAGCAGTACTTC.

This clone has just a few counts. The chain uses TRBV20-1 and TRBJ2-1, with D uncertain. The V gene lost 6 bases and the J gene lost 5 bases, with 11 bases spanning the gap. Germline CDR1 DFQATT, CDR2 SNEGSKA (reference sequence). The CDR3 runs to 12 residues. CDR3 DNA sequence: TGCAGTGCGAGTCTCTACGACAATGAGCAGTTCTTC. Amino acids: CSASLYDNEQFF.

This chain uses TRBV18 with TRBJ1-1; tentative D call: TRBD1 (5 bases). The germline CDR1 and CDR2 sequences are KGHSH and LQKENI. V dropped 4 bases and J dropped 2 bases, with 11 bases sitting between them. There are 14 residues in the CDR3. The CDR3 sequence is CASSLDKGNTEAFF. CDR3 sequence (DNA): TGTGCCAGCTCACTGGACAAGGGTAACACTGAAGCTTTCTTT.

CDR3: CASSGGREETQYF. The DNA of the CDR3 is TGTGCCAGCAGTGGTGGCAGGGAAGAGACCCAGTACTTC. The chain links TRBV2 to TRBJ2-5; D is perhaps TRBD1 (5 bases). The CDR3 loop spans 13 amino acids. The V gene lost 4 bases and the J gene lost 3 bases, with 9 bases spanning the gap. Germline V gene data show CDR1 as SNHLY and CDR2 as FYNNEI.

This chain connects TRBV9 to TRBJ2-3, with a weak D call TRBD2 (6 bases). Germline loops: CDR1 SGDLS, CDR2 YYNGEE. The CDR3 is made up of 16 amino acids. V was pared by 0 bases and J by 3 bases, with 14 bases between. The CDR3 loop is CASSVEEGWRTDTQYF. The DNA of the CDR3 is TGTGCCAGCAGCGTAGAGGAGGGGTGGAGGACAGATACGCAGTATTTT. Complete variable domain (other parts from reference TRBV9 and TRBJ2-3): DSGVTQTPKHLITATGQRVTLRCSPRSGDLSVYWYQQSLDQGLQFLIQYYNGEERAKGNILERFSAQQFPDLHSELNLSSLELGDSALYFCASSVEEGWRTDTQYFGPGTRLTVL.

This clone was seen a single time. The J gene is TRBJ2-2, the V gene TRBV18, with TRBD1 matching 7 bases. Germline V CDR1 and CDR2: KGHSH, LQKENI. The CDR3 extends over 14 amino acids. V was pared by 4 bases and J by 4 bases, with 3 bases of the junction left unmatched. Written as DNA, the CDR3 is TGTGCCAGCTCACGAGGGGGCGTCACCGGGGAGCTGTTTTTT. It specifies CASSRGGVTGELFF.

This sequence joins TRBV4-1 and TRBJ2-7; 7 positions match TRBD2. With 4 bases clipped from V and 5 bases from J, the junction kept 5 bases outside the gene matches. The CDR3 sequence is 13 residues long. Germline V gene data show CDR1 as MGHRA and CDR2 as YSYEKL. CDR3 amino acids: CASSPRLADEQYF. The CDR3 nucleotides are TGCGCCAGCAGCCCCAGACTAGCTGACGAGCAGTACTTC.

This clone was counted between two and nine times. CDR3 protein: CASSPTGTGSPLHF. In DNA form, the CDR3 reads TGTGCCAGCAGTCCGACAGGGACCGGTTCACCCCTCCACTTT. The chain is built from TRBV11-2 and TRBJ1-6; 7 nucleotides match TRBD1. Germline CDR1 and CDR2: SGHAT and FQNNGV. With V trimmed by 6 bases and J by 9 bases, 8 bases remained unmatched. The CDR3 extends over 14 amino acids.